The present TCR beta chain was sequenced within a study of T cell repertoires in cytomegalovirus infection. Study overall: In public TCR beta signatures, there were indications of both CMV infection and matching HLA type.

Germline V gene sequence: CDR1 ENHRY, CDR2 SYGVKD. This CDR3 contains 13 residues. J was trimmed by 2 bases and V by 4 bases; bases with no gene match: 2. Study outcomes and limitations: Clonotypes of TCR beta that were HLA-C-restricted and CMV-specific dominated the ex vivo response. There were carriers of CMV plus the relevant HLA, and cumulative public TCR beta family frequency identified them.

TCRdb analysed the reads with MiXCR anew, one entry per CDR3 protein. Among under 350,000 distinct CDR3 sequences listed, approximately 10% were seen once. In its sample, this clonotype was seen a few times. Its antigen is unknown. Specimen: PBMCs. The receptor was isolated from a human donor in good health (CMV status not recorded). Some clones in this sample may be carry-over from other donors' samples. This chain connects TRBV10-3 to TRBJ2-7, with 7 nucleotides matching TRBD2. CDR3 DNA sequence: TGTGCCATCAGTGTTGGGGGGGCCTACGAGCAGTACGTC. It codes for CAISVGGAYEQYV.